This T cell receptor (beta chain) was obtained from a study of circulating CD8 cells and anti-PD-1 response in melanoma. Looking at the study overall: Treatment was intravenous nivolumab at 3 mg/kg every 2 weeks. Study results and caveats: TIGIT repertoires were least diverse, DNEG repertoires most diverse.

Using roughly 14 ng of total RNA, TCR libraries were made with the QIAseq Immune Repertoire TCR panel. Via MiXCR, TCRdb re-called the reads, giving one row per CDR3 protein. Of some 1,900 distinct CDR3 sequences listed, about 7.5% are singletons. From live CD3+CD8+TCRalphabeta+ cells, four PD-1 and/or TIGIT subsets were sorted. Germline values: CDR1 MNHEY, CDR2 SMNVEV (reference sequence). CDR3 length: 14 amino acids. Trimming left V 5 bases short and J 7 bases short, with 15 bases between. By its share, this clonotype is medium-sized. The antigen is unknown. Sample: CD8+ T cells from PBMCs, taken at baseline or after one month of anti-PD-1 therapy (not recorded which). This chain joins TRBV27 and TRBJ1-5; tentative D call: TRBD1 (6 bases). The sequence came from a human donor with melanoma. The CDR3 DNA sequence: TGTGCCAGCAGTAAACAGGGCTATCAGCAGCCCCAGCATTTT. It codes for CASSKQGYQQPQHF.